This T cell receptor beta chain was captured by sequencing in a study of T cell repertoires in cytomegalovirus infection (dated by TCRdb to the late 2010s). The study in broad terms: Recently identified HLA-C-restricted CMV epitopes, whose presentation resists viral immunomodulation, were targeted by peptide stimulations together with well-studied HLA-B-restricted epitopes. Donor HLA type was relevant to the analysis, as public TCR beta signatures indicated carriage of CMV infection together with the matching HLA type. What the work shows at the level of the full study, not this receptor alone: In both this cohort and an independent roughly 330-donor cohort, the cumulative frequency of public TCR beta family members distinguished carriers of CMV infection plus the relevant HLA type. The ex vivo response was dominated by HLA-C-restricted CMV-specific TCR beta clonotypes, which also provided the single most frequent clonotype in two of eight donors.

Concerning this clonotype: Its antigen target is currently unknown. No per-base quality is available; no much larger clone lies one base away.

Sequences SEHNR (CDR1) and FQNEAQ (CDR2) are obtained from the germline V gene (reference sequence). V is reduced by 0 bases and J by 6 bases, leaving a spacing of 9 bases between them. The CDR3 runs 14 amino acids, cysteine and phenylalanine included. Kept here is only the CDR3 DNA, which spans 42 bases and is read in frame from base 1. According to the study, the label for this sample's treatment or condition signals: in vitro stimulation with specific CMV peptide epitopes to enrich CMV-specific T cells. The instrument was an Illumina HiSeq 1500. In-frame beta chains were kept once TCRdb had trimmed the public reads at Q25 with fastp and called clones with MiXCR. One record per CDR3 amino acid sequence lists the most common genes and DNA. In this sample the table shows about 900,000 distinct CDR3 sequences, roughly 31% of which occur a single time. The ten biggest clones cover around 15% of the sample.

The TCR was taken from a human donor in good health (CMV status not recorded). Some clones in this sample may be carry-over from other donors' samples. The chain joins TRBV7-9 to TRBJ1-5; TRBD1 is perhaps the D gene, given 5 matching bases. The input for sequencing was cultured CD8+ T cells from PBMCs, taken from culture after CMV antigen stimulation. The CDR3 reads CASSLAPGFQPQHF. The base sequence is TGTGCCAGCAGCTTAGCGCCAGGGTTTCAGCCCCAGCATTTT.